The 15 T cell receptor beta chains presented below share a single source sample, sequenced in a study of T cells in Graves' hyperthyroidism and ophthalmopathy. Amplification of TCR beta CDR3 regions was performed using RNA transcripts as template. A first-round RT-PCR of the TCR CDR3 used the HTBI primer set. TCRdb redid the calling of the multiplex PCR reads with MiXCR, one entry per CDR3 protein. The sample carries roughly 600,000 distinct CDR3 sequences, about 14% recorded once. The sample taken for sequencing was blood. The receptors come from a woman aged 45 to 65 with Graves' ophthalmopathy.

This clonotype appeared a few times. The chain is built from TRBV3-1 and TRBJ2-7, with D perhaps being TRBD1 or TRBD2 (5 bases each). The V end was cut by 1 base, the J end by 3 bases, with 13 bases between. Per germline, CDR1 LGHDT and CDR2 YNNKEL (reference sequence). The CDR3 length is 15 residues. CDR3 protein: CASSQVWDGYYEQYF. For the CDR3, the DNA is TGTGCCAGCAGCCAAGTCTGGGACGGATACTACGAGCAGTACTTC.

The rearrangement links TRBV19 to TRBJ1-6, with TRBD1 identical over 9 bases. Germline CDR1 is LNHDA and CDR2 is SQIVND (reference sequence). The V and J ends lost 5 bases and 5 bases, in that order; junction bases with no gene match: 4. This CDR3 is 15 amino acids long. The CDR3 bases are TGTGCCAGTAGTCTCCGGGACAGGGATAATTCACCCCTCCACTTT. Translation gives CASSLRDRDNSPLHF.

The J gene is TRBJ2-7, the V gene TRBV7-3; 9 bases map to TRBD1. CDR1 is SGHTA, CDR2 FQGTGA, per germline. The CDR3 loop spans 16 amino acids. Losses at the gene ends were 5 bases for V and 4 bases for J; bases not matched to a gene: 12. CDR3 bases: TGTGCCAGCAGCACATCCGGGACAGGGCCATCGTACGAGCAGTACTTC. The encoded protein is CASSTSGTGPSYEQYF.

This clonotype was detected a few times. The rearrangement links TRBV6-2 or TRBV6-3 to TRBJ2-7; unclear D gene. V lost 0 bases, J lost 0 bases, and 9 bases lay in between. This CDR3 has 15 amino acids. Germline CDR1 reads MNHEY; CDR2 reads SVGEGT. This CDR3 reads CASSYSRSSSYEQYF. The CDR3 region has the DNA TGTGCCAGCAGTTACTCGAGGTCGAGCTCCTACGAGCAGTACTTC.

The rearrangement joins TRBV7-2 to TRBJ2-3; 7 bases align to TRBD1. Germline V CDR1 and CDR2: SGHTA, FQGNSA. This CDR3 has 14 residues. V lost 5 bases, J lost 6 bases, and 8 bases stayed unmatched. CDR3 region: CASSTDRLVDTQYF. CDR3 DNA: TGTGCCAGCAGCACGGACAGGCTTGTCGATACGCAGTATTTT.

This clonotype was picked up many times. The gene calls are TRBV7-8 and TRBJ2-1; D not certain. This CDR3 comprises 13 residues. Germline CDR1 SGHVS, CDR2 FQNEAQ. The germline V and J ends were trimmed by 5 bases and 7 bases, with 12 bases remaining between them. DNA of the CDR3: TGTGCCAGCAGCCCGACGTTGAGTAATGAGCAGTTCTTC. The encoded protein is CASSPTLSNEQFF.

This clonotype has at least ten counts. The chain recombines TRBV12-3 or TRBV12-4 with TRBJ2-7; 11 bases agree with TRBD2. This CDR3 spans 14 amino acids. V gave up 5 bases and J gave up 3 bases; unmatched junction bases: 3. CDR3 nucleotide sequence: TGTGCCAGCAGTAAGACTAGCGGGGTCTACGAGCAGTACTTC. Translation: CASSKTSGVYEQYF.

In this sample, this clonotype turned up a few times. A read error may explain this, as a much larger clone is one base away. The V and J genes are TRBV12-3 or TRBV12-4 and TRBJ2-6; no firm D call. CDR3 size: 15 residues. CDR3 region: CASSLGVSWANVLTF. The DNA of the CDR3 is TGTGCCAGCAGTTTAGGGGTCTCTTGGGCCAACGTCCTGACTTTC.

This clonotype was found many times. This rearrangement joins TRBV2 to TRBJ2-3; D unclear. V was clipped by 2 bases and J by 0 bases, with 9 bases between them. CDR3 length equals 15 residues. The germline gives CDR1 SNHLY, CDR2 FYNNEI. As DNA, the CDR3 is TGTGCCAGCAGTGAATCAGTGAGGAGCACAGATACGCAGTATTTT. Translated: CASSESVRSTDTQYF.

Comments on this clonotype: A much bigger clone sits one base away, suggesting this may be a read error. J is TRBJ1-2 and V is TRBV12-3 or TRBV12-4; D unresolved. V shed 3 bases and J shed 3 bases, with 5 bases lying between them. This CDR3 is built from 12 residues. This CDR3 is CASSFGDYGYTF. For the CDR3, the DNA is TGTGCCAGCAGTTTTGGGGACTATGGCTACACCTTC.

This clonotype was seen ten or more times. CDR3: CSATDRVETQYF. The CDR3, as DNA: TGCAGTGCTACAGACAGGGTTGAGACCCAGTACTTC. The V gene is TRBV20-1, the J gene TRBJ2-5, with 7 bases identical to TRBD1. Unmatched junction bases numbered 4, after V lost 4 bases and J lost 5 bases. CDR1 and CDR2 from the germline V gene are DFQATT and SNEGSKA (reference sequence). The CDR3 is made up of 12 amino acids.

The chain carries TRBV29-1 and TRBJ1-2; D gene unclear. CDR3 length equals 11 residues. Germline V gene lookup returns CDR1 SQVTM and CDR2 ANQGSEA. Trimming took off 4 bases at V and 1 base at J, with 4 bases between the two ends. This CDR3 is CSVGNNYGYTF. CDR3 sequence (DNA): TGCAGCGTTGGAAATAACTATGGCTACACCTTC.

This clonotype has only a few counts. The V and J genes are TRBV20-1 and TRBJ1-5, with D hard to call. The CDR3 runs to 16 residues. Germline V lookup: CDR1 DFQATT, CDR2 SNEGSKA (reference sequence). V was cut by 6 bases and J by 4 bases, with 22 bases left in between. CDR3 coding DNA: TGCAGTGCCAGCCTTTTACCGGGGAGGTTTAATCAGCCCCAGCATTTT. Translated, it gives CSASLLPGRFNQPQHF.

This clonotype was recorded many times. V gene TRBV6-1 combines with J gene TRBJ2-1; perhaps TRBD2 as D (5 bases). Germline CDR1 is MNHNS and CDR2 is SASEGT. The CDR3 extends over 16 amino acids. Trimming cost V 7 bases and J 4 bases, with 20 bases left between them. The CDR3 DNA follows: TGTGCCAGCACCCGCCGGACGGAGGATGGGTACAATGAGCAGTTCTTC. The encoded protein is CASTRRTEDGYNEQFF.

Ten or more counts support this clonotype. The chain has TRBV7-8 and TRBJ2-7; maybe TRBD2 (6 bases). Germline CDR1 reads SGHVS; CDR2 reads FQNEAQ. V gave up 5 bases and J gave up 2 bases, with 13 bases separating them. This CDR3 has 14 amino acids. The CDR3 is CASSEGTAAYEQYF. CDR3 in DNA: TGTGCCAGCAGCGAAGGGACTGCAGCCTACGAGCAGTACTTC.